The 27 T cell receptor beta chains below were found in one sample sequenced in a study of metastatic and nonmetastatic thyroid tumors. No treatment of any kind had been given to any patient before thyroid surgery. With MiXCR, TCRdb called clones anew from the PCR reads. The sample lists around 40,000 clones, about 18% seen once, with about 6.8% in the top ten. The sample comprised blood. These TCRs come from a male donor with papillary thyroid cancer or a benign thyroid nodule (not recorded which). Some clones in this sample may be carry-over from other donors' samples.

This clone showed up just a few times. The chain joins TRBV11-3 to TRBJ2-3, with 8 bases aligning to TRBD2. From germline, CDR1 is SGHNT and CDR2 YENEEA. The CDR3 length is 15 residues. With V trimmed by 5 bases and J by 2 bases, 6 bases remained unmatched. As DNA, the CDR3 is TGTGCCAGCAGCCAGACTAGCGTGATCACAGATACGCAGTATTTT. This gives the protein CASSQTSVITDTQYF.

This clone has at least ten counts. This chain joins TRBV3-1 and TRBJ2-5, with no clear D. Trimming stripped 2 bases from V and 6 bases from J, with 4 bases between. Germline V gene data show CDR1 as LGHDT and CDR2 as YNNKEL (reference sequence). The CDR3 length is 11 residues. The CDR3 DNA reads as TGTGCCAGCAGCCAAACCCAGACCCAGTACTTC. Encoded protein: CASSQTQTQYF.

Regarding this clone: This sequence may be a read error, since a much larger clone differs from it by one base. The chain couples TRBV2 to TRBJ1-1, with D tentatively TRBD1 (5 bases). CDR3 length equals 10 residues. Deletions cut 4 bases from V and 11 bases from J, with 8 bases between. Germline CDR1 and CDR2: SNHLY and FYNNEI. CDR3 amino acids: CASSGTRAFF. The CDR3 DNA is TGTGCCAGCAGTGGGACACGGGCTTTCTTT.

This clone was counted ten times or more. The chain carries TRBV11-3 and TRBJ2-1; D remains ambiguous. V was trimmed by 4 bases and J by 8 bases, leaving 9 bases between them. CDR1 and CDR2 (germline): SGHNT, YENEEA. There are 12 residues in the CDR3. For the CDR3, the DNA is TGTGCCAGCAGCTCCCCGATGGATGAGCAGTTCTTC. Amino acids: CASSSPMDEQFF.

The chain has TRBV6-1 and TRBJ1-2, with D tentatively TRBD1 (5 bases). The CDR3 length is 14 residues. Germline V gene lookup returns CDR1 MNHNS and CDR2 SASEGT. With 5 bases removed from V and 9 bases from J, the gap between germline ends came to 19 bases. The CDR3 protein is CASSNDQVGGRYTF. The DNA for the CDR3 is TGTGCCAGCAGTAACGACCAGGTTGGGGGTCGCTACACCTTC.

The table lists this clone with many counts. The rearrangement uses TRBV29-1 and TRBJ2-7; weak D call: TRBD2 (5 bases). Germline V gives CDR1 SQVTM, CDR2 ANQGSEA. The CDR3 sequence is 13 residues long. V was pared by 7 bases and J by 4 bases, with 17 bases between. CDR3 protein: CSAVDWRTYEQYF. In DNA, the CDR3 is TGCAGCGCTGTGGACTGGCGGACTTACGAGCAGTACTTC.

At least ten counts were recorded for this clone. The rearrangement links TRBV3-1 to TRBJ1-2; 9 nucleotides align to TRBD1. The CDR3 runs to 16 residues. V lost 0 bases to trimming and J lost 4 bases; unmatched junction nucleotides: 6. Germline CDR1 LGHDT, CDR2 YNNKEL (reference sequence). CDR3 sequence: CASSQDRGQGSYGYTF. The CDR3 DNA sequence: TGTGCCAGCAGCCAAGATCGGGGACAGGGTTCCTATGGCTACACCTTC.

This clone occurred many times. The chain employs TRBV10-3 and TRBJ1-2; unclear D gene. The ends were cut back, 2 bases at V and 5 bases at J, with 6 bases in the middle. Looked up from germline, CDR1 is ENHRY and CDR2 is SYGVKD. The CDR3 totals 12 residues. The CDR3 loop is CAISEIKYGYTF. The CDR3 DNA sequence: TGTGCCATCAGTGAGATCAAATATGGCTACACCTTC.

This clone was observed many times. The rearrangement joins TRBV29-1 to TRBJ2-3; tentative D call: TRBD2 (5 bases). The CDR3 sequence is 15 residues long. Germline V gene data show CDR1 as SQVTM and CDR2 as ANQGSEA. Trimming pared 3 bases from V and 1 base from J, leaving 14 bases between. DNA of the CDR3: TGCAGCGTTGATTCTGGGGAGTCAGGCACAGATACGCAGTATTTT. Protein: CSVDSGESGTDTQYF.

This clone was recorded at least ten times. The V and J genes are TRBV18 and TRBJ2-5; D is perhaps TRBD1 (5 bases). CDR1 KGHSH and CDR2 LQKENI come from the germline V gene. The CDR3 sequence is 13 residues long. V lost 4 bases to trimming and J lost 5 bases, with 11 bases between them. CDR3 DNA: TGTGCCAGCTCACTTGGAAAGGGGGAGACCCAGTACTTC. The encoded protein is CASSLGKGETQYF.

This clone was counted many times. The chain recombines TRBV6-1 with TRBJ1-1; the D is unclear. CDR1 is MNHNS and CDR2 is SASEGT in the germline V gene. Trimming removed 8 bases at V and 3 bases at J, with 7 bases between. The CDR3 contains 11 residues. The CDR3 DNA sequence: TGTGCCAGCTACCGAGACACTGAAGCTTTCTTT. Translation gives CASYRDTEAFF.

This clone was seen many times. The V and J genes are TRBV3-1 and TRBJ2-2; possibly TRBD2 for D (6 bases). V was clipped by 1 base and J by 6 bases, with 9 bases between them. This CDR3 is 14 amino acids long. In germline, CDR1 is LGHDT, CDR2 YNNKEL (reference sequence). In DNA, the CDR3 is TGTGCCAGCAGCCAAGCTTGGGGGGCCGGGGAGCTGTTTTTT. It codes for CASSQAWGAGELFF.

As for this clone: This sequence may be a read error, since a much larger clone differs from it by one base. The CDR3 here is CASSPGVGYKETQYF. CDR3 in DNA: TGTGCCAGTAGTCCCGGGGTCGGGTACAAAGAGACCCAGTACTTC. The J gene is TRBJ2-5, the V gene TRBV19, with TRBD2 as a possible D gene (5 bases). CDR1 is LNHDA, CDR2 SQIVND, per germline (reference sequence). The CDR3 is 15 amino acids. Trimming cost V 5 bases and J 3 bases, with 16 bases left between them. Filled out from reference TRBV19 and TRBJ2-5, the complete variable domain reads DGGITQSPKYLFRKEGQNVTLSCEQNLNHDAMYWYRQDPGQGLRLIYYSQIVNDFQKGDIAEGYSVSREKKESFPLTVTSAQKNPTAFYLCASSPGVGYKETQYFGPGTRLLVL.

This clone has more than one count but fewer than ten. The chain combines TRBV20-1 with TRBJ1-6; 8 nucleotides match TRBD1. The junction had 14 bases not matched to a gene; V was cut back by 4 bases and J by 6 bases. The V gene's germline CDR1 is DFQATT and CDR2 SNEGSKA (reference sequence). The CDR3 is 17 residues long. In nucleotides, the CDR3 is TGCAGTGCTATCGCCCAGTACTCAGGGGGCAGTAATTCACCCCTCCACTTT. This gives the protein CSAIAQYSGGSNSPLHF.

This clone has a count of ten or more. The gene calls are TRBV12-3 or TRBV12-4 and TRBJ1-5; 11 nucleotides match TRBD1. The CDR3 has 16 residues. V shed 3 bases and J 6 bases; nucleotides not matched to a gene: 7. CDR3 sequence (DNA): TGTGCCAGCAGTTTTTCTTGGGACAGGGGGACTCAGCCCCAGCATTTT. Translated: CASSFSWDRGTQPQHF.

In its sample, this clone was seen many times. V gene TRBV27 combines with J gene TRBJ2-2; D is unclear. The CDR3 has 14 residues. The germline V gene has CDR1 MNHEY and CDR2 SMNVEV (reference sequence). V was clipped by 2 bases and J by 4 bases, with 8 bases between them. Here the CDR3 reads CASSLPPGTGELFF. The CDR3 nucleotides read TGTGCCAGCAGTTTACCCCCTGGCACCGGGGAGCTGTTTTTT.

This clone was counted at least ten times. This sequence joins TRBV30 and TRBJ2-7, with unresolved D. Between the trimmed V and J ends, which lost 0 bases and 0 bases, there was a span of 6 bases. The CDR3 runs to 13 residues. Germline values: CDR1 GTSNPN, CDR2 SVGIG (reference sequence). The CDR3 DNA follows: TGTGCCTGGAGTGTAGACAACTCCTACGAGCAGTACTTC. Residues: CAWSVDNSYEQYF.

This clone appeared many times. V usage is TRBV7-8 and J usage is TRBJ2-1, with 8 bases aligning to TRBD2. From germline, CDR1 is SGHVS and CDR2 FQNEAQ. Trimming cost V 2 bases and J 8 bases; bases outside gene matches: 17. The length of the CDR3 is 18 residues. CDR3 loop: CASSLFVDSGSLHDEQFF. The CDR3 region has the DNA TGTGCCAGCAGCTTATTTGTCGACAGCGGGAGCCTCCACGATGAGCAGTTCTTC.

This clone occurred a few times. An end of the junction does not agree with germline; a read error may underlie this. This CDR3 is CASIYSNGMGEQYF. The CDR3 DNA is TGTGCCAGCATTTACTCAAACGGGATGGGCGAGCAGTACTTC. The V call is TRBV6-2 or TRBV6-3, the J call TRBJ2-7, with D tentatively TRBD2 (5 bases). CDR1 is MNHEY and CDR2 is SVGEGT in the germline V gene. The CDR3 sequence is 14 residues long.

J is TRBJ2-2 and V is TRBV27; D not certain. CDR3 length equals 13 residues. Trimming took off 3 bases at V and 6 bases at J, with 8 bases between the two ends. CDR1 MNHEY and CDR2 SMNVEV come from the germline V gene (reference sequence). The CDR3 DNA reads TGTGCCAGCAGTTTGGTGTGTGCCGGGGAGCTGTTTTTT. Encoded protein: CASSLVCAGELFF.

In its sample, this clone is medium-sized. The V call is TRBV6-1, the J call TRBJ2-7; 7 bases agree with TRBD2. Germline assignment: CDR1 MNHNS and CDR2 SASEGT. With 1 base clipped from V and 2 bases from J, the junction kept 5 bases outside the gene matches. The CDR3 spans 15 residues. The CDR3, as DNA: TGTGCCAGCAGTGAAGACGGGGCGGGAGCCTACGAGCAGTACTTC. Protein sequence: CASSEDGAGAYEQYF.

This clone ranks as medium-sized. The CDR3 DNA reads as TGTGCCAGCAGTTCCGCAGGGACCCGGGACGAGCAGTACTTC. Amino acid sequence: CASSSAGTRDEQYF. The chain is built from TRBV12-3 or TRBV12-4 and TRBJ2-7, with D possibly being TRBD1 or TRBD2 (5 bases each). Trimming stripped 4 bases from V and 5 bases from J, with 15 bases between. The CDR3 extends over 14 amino acids.

This clone was observed many times. The chain combines TRBV24-1 with TRBJ1-1, with no clear D. The ends were cut back, 9 bases at V and 3 bases at J, with 16 bases in the middle. Germline assignment: CDR1 KGHDR and CDR2 SFDVKD. This CDR3 is built from 14 residues. Here the CDR3 reads CATQSRVLDTEAFF. DNA for the CDR3: TGTGCCACCCAATCGCGGGTTTTGGACACTGAAGCTTTCTTT.

This clone was counted between two and nine times. CDR3 residues: CASTGGPENYEQYF. The CDR3 region has the DNA TGTGCCAGCACTGGGGGGCCAGAGAACTACGAGCAGTACTTC. The chain has TRBV6-1 and TRBJ2-7; D possibly uses TRBD1 or TRBD2 (6 bases each). The CDR3 covers 14 residues. Germline V gene lookup returns CDR1 MNHNS and CDR2 SASEGT. Trimming pared 7 bases from V and 3 bases from J, leaving 16 bases between.

By share, this clone ranks as medium-sized. CDR3: CASSEASGEGQPQHF. CDR3 DNA: TGTGCCAGCAGTGAAGCCTCGGGTGAAGGGCAGCCCCAGCATTTT. The J gene is TRBJ1-5, the V gene TRBV2; D uncertain. From germline, CDR1 is SNHLY and CDR2 FYNNEI. The CDR3 has 15 amino acids. Deletions cut 0 bases from V and 7 bases from J, with 13 bases between.

In its sample, this clone was seen many times. The chain combines TRBV30 with TRBJ1-2; perhaps TRBD1 as D (6 bases). Germline CDR1 is GTSNPN and CDR2 is SVGIG (reference sequence). CDR3 length equals 13 residues. V lost 0 bases, J lost 7 bases, and 12 bases lay in between. The CDR3 coding sequence is TGTGCCTGGAGTGTTGGGGGCGCGGCTGGCTACACCTTC. Its protein is CAWSVGGAAGYTF. Drawing the rest from reference TRBV30 and TRBJ1-2, the complete variable domain is SQTIHQWPATLVQPVGSPLSLECTVEGTSNPNLYWYRQAAGRGLQLLFYSVGIGQISSEVPQNLSASRPQDRQFILSSKKLLLSDSGFYLCAWSVGGAAGYTFGSGTRLTVV.

V gene TRBV19 combines with J gene TRBJ2-5; 9 bases match TRBD1. The germline V gene encodes CDR1 LNHDA and CDR2 SQIVND (reference sequence). The CDR3 contains 16 residues. V gave up 4 bases and J gave up 3 bases; unmatched junction bases: 9. CDR3 protein: CASSKRRGQGEETQYF. The CDR3, as DNA: TGTGCCAGTAGTAAACGACGGGGACAGGGTGAAGAGACCCAGTACTTC. Complete variable domain (other parts from reference TRBV19 and TRBJ2-5): DGGITQSPKYLFRKEGQNVTLSCEQNLNHDAMYWYRQDPGQGLRLIYYSQIVNDFQKGDIAEGYSVSREKKESFPLTVTSAQKNPTAFYLCASSKRRGQGEETQYFGPGTRLLVL.